The 20 T cell receptor beta chains presented below share a single source sample, sequenced in a study of shared clonotypes between healthy human individuals. Assay: immunoSEQ multiplex PCR; the TCRdb copy retains only in-frame clones and omits some. The profile covers 2,500,000 or so clones, with 85% to 95% appearing a single time and around 0.15% taken by the ten largest. The specimen sequenced was naive CD4+ T cells sorted from blood. Described subset: CD45RA+ positively selected. These receptors were obtained from a man between 18 and 35 years old in good health.

The count of this clone is one. CDR3 bases: TGTGCCAGCAGCTTAGAGTTCTACAGCTATTGGACTGAAGCTTTCTTT. Translated, it gives CASSLEFYSYWTEAFF. The chain couples TRBV7-2 to TRBJ1-1, with unresolved D. V was trimmed by 1 base and J by 5 bases, leaving 17 bases between them. Germline loops: CDR1 SGHTA, CDR2 FQGNSA. This CDR3 contains 16 residues. Using reference TRBV7-2 and TRBJ1-1 for the parts outside the CDR3, the full variable domain is GAGVSQSPSNKVTEKGKDVELRCDPISGHTALYWYRQSLGQGLEFLIYFQGNSAPDKSGLPSDRFSAERTGGSVSTLTIQRTQQEDSAVYLCASSLEFYSYWTEAFFGQGTRLTVV.

The chain carries TRBV10-3 and TRBJ2-1, with 7 bases fitting TRBD2. CDR3 size: 12 residues. Trimming cost V 10 bases and J 6 bases; bases outside gene matches: 6. CDR1 is ENHRY and CDR2 is SYGVKD in the germline V gene. In nucleotides, the CDR3 is TGTGCCACCTCTCCGGGAGGCAATGAGCAGTTCTTC. Amino acid sequence: CATSPGGNEQFF.

The sample holds a few counts of this clone. This rearrangement joins TRBV6-1 to TRBJ2-7; D possibly corresponds to TRBD2 (5 bases). CDR3 length equals 12 residues. The germline V gene has CDR1 MNHNS and CDR2 SASEGT. With 2 bases removed from V and 6 bases from J, the gap between germline ends came to 8 bases. The CDR3 DNA follows: TGTGCCAGCAGTGAAAGAGGGATCGAGCAGTACTTC. Translation: CASSERGIEQYF.

This chain joins TRBV6-1 and TRBJ1-6; no clear D gene. Deletions cut 0 bases from V and 7 bases from J, with 4 bases between. Germline assignment: CDR1 MNHNS and CDR2 SASEGT. This CDR3 has 13 amino acids. The CDR3 protein is CASSEAFNSPLHF. CDR3 bases: TGTGCCAGCAGTGAAGCATTCAATTCACCCCTCCACTTT.

The V gene is TRBV7-8, the J gene TRBJ2-5, with TRBD2 identical over 7 bases. CDR1 is SGHVS, CDR2 FQNEAQ, per germline. This CDR3 has 16 residues. The V and J ends lost 5 bases and 5 bases, in that order; junction bases with no gene match: 14. This chain's CDR3 is CASSPPSGGEGETQYF. CDR3 nucleotide sequence: TGTGCCAGCAGCCCACCCTCGGGGGGAGAAGGGGAGACCCAGTACTTC.

V is TRBV18 and J is TRBJ2-1; 11 bases are shared with TRBD2. Germline CDR1 and CDR2: KGHSH and LQKENI. This CDR3 comprises 17 residues. V was clipped by 3 bases and J by 3 bases; unmatched bases: 7. CDR3 loop: CASSPLSGRAFYNEQFF. The CDR3 DNA reads as TGTGCCAGCTCACCCCTTAGCGGGAGGGCCTTCTACAATGAGCAGTTCTTC.

Details on this clone: Other nucleotide sequences in the sample specify the same CDR3. The chain recombines TRBV30 with TRBJ2-3; D unclear. Germline lookup yields CDR1 GTSNPN and CDR2 SVGIG (reference sequence). Trimming cost V 1 base and J 5 bases, with 4 bases left between them. The CDR3 has 11 amino acids. The CDR3 DNA sequence: TGTGCCTGGAGTGACTTAGATACGCAGTATTTT. Translating it yields CAWSDLDTQYF.

The rearrangement uses TRBV2 and TRBJ2-5; 8 positions agree with TRBD2. In germline, CDR1 is SNHLY, CDR2 FYNNEI. The junction had 5 bases not matched to a gene; V was cut back by 6 bases and J by 2 bases. There are 14 residues in the CDR3. CDR3 in amino acids: CASSRTSSQETQYF. As DNA, the CDR3 is TGTGCCAGCAGCCGGACTAGCTCACAAGAGACCCAGTACTTC.

The CDR3 here is CSAGDPSYEQYF. In DNA, the CDR3 is TGCAGCGCCGGGGACCCTTCCTACGAGCAGTACTTC. The genes are TRBV29-1 and TRBJ2-7; D might be TRBD1 or TRBD2, each matching 5 bases. CDR3 length: 12 residues. Germline values: CDR1 SQVTM, CDR2 ANQGSEA. V lost 7 bases to trimming and J lost 1 base, with 11 bases between them.

This clone was detected a few times. The gene calls are TRBV6-5 and TRBJ1-1; 8 nucleotides agree with TRBD1. This CDR3 is built from 15 residues. Trimming removed 6 bases from V and 0 bases from J; junction bases left unmatched: 6. CDR1 is MNHEY, CDR2 SVGAGI, per germline. The CDR3 loop is CASRRGQGLNTEAFF. DNA of the CDR3: TGTGCCAGCAGAAGAGGACAGGGTTTGAACACTGAAGCTTTCTTT.

V usage is TRBV5-8 and J usage is TRBJ2-7; D is ambiguous. Germline V gives CDR1 SGHTS, CDR2 YDEGEE. The CDR3 runs to 14 residues. The V gene lost 2 bases and the J gene lost 6 bases, with 15 bases spanning the gap. CDR3 bases: TGTGCCAGCAGCTTTCAGCCACCGAGTCGCGAGCAGTACTTC. Translating gives CASSFQPPSREQYF. The full variable domain, in which reference TRBV5-8 and TRBJ2-7 provide the parts outside the CDR3, is EAGVTQSPTHLIKTRGQQATLRCSPISGHTSVYWYQQALGLGLQFLLWYDEGEERNRGNFPPRFSGRQFPNYSSELNVNALELEDSALYLCASSFQPPSREQYFGPGTRLTVT.

This clone was seen more than once but under ten times. This chain links TRBV5-6 with TRBJ1-5; TRBD1 agrees at 8 bases. V trimming: 3 bases; J trimming: 7 bases; junction bases outside the gene matches: 6. CDR3 length: 14 residues. In germline, CDR1 is SGHDT, CDR2 YYEEEE. The CDR3 region has the DNA TGTGCCAGCAGCTCCACAGGGGGAGGGCAGCCCCAGCATTTT. Protein product: CASSSTGGGQPQHF.

The genes are TRBV7-6 and TRBJ2-7; TRBD2 matches at 9 bases. Trimming took 7 bases from V and 2 from J; bases not matched to a gene: 6. CDR1 SGHVS and CDR2 FNYEAQ come from the germline V gene. This CDR3 comprises 14 residues. The DNA of the CDR3 is TGTGCCAGCACCCCTGGCGGGGGGGCCTACGAGCAGTACTTC. This codes for CASTPGGGAYEQYF.

With regard to this clone: The same CDR3 is also encoded by other DNA sequences in this sample. The J gene is TRBJ2-5, the V gene TRBV11-2; D unresolved. Germline V lookup: CDR1 SGHAT, CDR2 FQNNGV. V was pared by 1 base and J by 5 bases, with 5 bases between. The CDR3 runs to 12 residues. The CDR3 sequence: CASSLARETQYF. The CDR3 DNA is TGTGCCAGCAGCTTAGCTCGGGAGACCCAGTACTTC.

CDR3 sequence: CASATGTGSYNEQFF. As DNA, the CDR3 is TGTGCCAGTGCCACCGGGACAGGTTCCTACAATGAGCAGTTCTTC. The genes are TRBV2 and TRBJ2-1, with 8 positions matching TRBD1. The length of the CDR3 is 15 residues. The V segment lost 9 bases and the J segment 1 base; nucleotides outside the gene matches: 8. In germline, CDR1 is SNHLY, CDR2 FYNNEI.

The J gene is TRBJ2-7, the V gene TRBV9; 8 bases fit TRBD2. Germline trimming cut 2 bases from V and 6 bases from J; bases unmatched to any gene: 10. In germline, CDR1 is SGDLS, CDR2 YYNGEE. This CDR3 has 15 amino acids. The CDR3 reads CASSVGTRFVSEQYF. The CDR3 DNA sequence: TGTGCCAGCAGCGTCGGGACTAGGTTTGTCTCCGAGCAGTACTTC. The full variable domain, in which reference TRBV9 and TRBJ2-7 provide the parts outside the CDR3, is DSGVTQTPKHLITATGQRVTLRCSPRSGDLSVYWYQQSLDQGLQFLIQYYNGEERAKGNILERFSAQQFPDLHSELNLSSLELGDSALYFCASSVGTRFVSEQYFGPGTRLTVT.

The chain joins TRBV6-5 to TRBJ1-2; 7 bases align to TRBD1. With 8 bases clipped from V and 2 bases from J, the junction kept 11 bases outside the gene matches. The CDR3 sequence is 15 residues long. In germline, CDR1 is MNHEY, CDR2 SVGAGI. The CDR3 loop is CASYGTTGNNYGYTF. CDR3 DNA sequence: TGTGCCAGCTACGGTACGACAGGGAACAACTATGGCTACACCTTC.

This clone was found once. The chain has TRBV10-3 and TRBJ2-3; 7 positions agree with TRBD2. This CDR3 is 14 amino acids long. Germline V gene lookup returns CDR1 ENHRY and CDR2 SYGVKD. Unmatched junction bases numbered 6, after V lost 7 bases and J lost 2 bases. The CDR3 DNA is TGTGCCATCAAACCGGGACTAAACACAGATACGCAGTATTTT. This sequence encodes CAIKPGLNTDTQYF.

The genes are TRBV9 and TRBJ2-1; D gene unclear. CDR3 length equals 12 residues. Trimming took 5 bases from V and 4 from J, leaving 7 bases between them. Germline CDR1 SGDLS, CDR2 YYNGEE. CDR3 DNA: TGTGCCAGCAGTGGGGTATACAATGAGCAGTTCTTC. Encoded protein: CASSGVYNEQFF.

The chain has TRBV29-1 and TRBJ1-3; no clear D gene. Germline V gene sequence: CDR1 SQVTM, CDR2 ANQGSEA. The CDR3 length is 16 residues. V lost 3 bases and J lost 0, with 15 bases in between. This CDR3 reads CSVDGPNRHSGNTIYF. In DNA form, the CDR3 reads TGCAGCGTTGACGGGCCGAATCGACACTCTGGAAACACCATATATTTT.